This TCR beta chain originates from a study of vaccination and CD4 T cells after COVID-19. Overall study: The study enrolled six male and four female convalescents, two of whom were Hispanic. SARS-CoV-2, HCoV-NL63, HCoV-OC43 and HCoV-229E supplied the overlapping spike peptides used to stimulate cells.

Sequence data for DNA of cultured CD4+ T cells were generated by the Oncomine TCR Beta short-read assay. Someone extracted genomic DNA from cultured CD4+ T cells. TCRdb re-derived calls from the PCR reads in MiXCR, one entry per CDR3 protein. Of roughly 11,000 distinct CDR3 sequences listed, more than 25% are singletons. Treatment here: approximately nine-day PBMC culture with coronavirus spike peptide pools or control peptides (ViraFEST assay). Collection of the unexposed donor's CD4+ T cells took place before the COVID-19 pandemic (2011-2018). Remarks on this clonotype: Its specificity is not known.

The clonotype was recovered from a human donor in good health. The sample was CD4+ T cells from blood, cultured in vitro.

The CDR3 DNA reads TGTGCCAGCACACCCAGGGTGAACACTGAAGCTTTCTTT. It yields the protein CASTPRVNTEAFF. This sequence joins TRBV2 and TRBJ1-1; tentative D call: TRBD1 (5 bases). Germline-derived CDR1 and CDR2 are SNHLY and FYNNEI. Trimming stripped 7 bases from V and 0 bases from J, with 9 bases between. The CDR3 is made up of 13 amino acids.